The rows below give T cell receptor beta chains drawn from one sample of a study of cytotoxic CD8 clonotypes in ibrutinib-treated CLL. The assay was immunoSEQ multiplex PCR, and TCRdb's table has in-frame clones only and misses some. The sample shows around 250,000 clones, 60% to 75% of them seen only once. The sequencing used PBMCs, collected after 24 months of ibrutinib treatment. The source is a human donor with chronic lymphocytic leukemia. Both conserved end residues are trimmed from each CDR3. Each record gives: J gene, V gene, CDR3 protein.

TRBJ2-7	TRBV28	ASSLLPTGREEQY
TRBJ1-4	TRBV29-1	SVSPGTGINEKLF
TRBJ1-2	TRBV9	ASSPSDGYT
TRBJ2-5	TRBV6-6	ASSLSGNQETQY
TRBJ1-5	TRBV6-5	ASSQASASQPQH
TRBJ2-2	TRBV23-1	ASSQSGDPPGTGELF
TRBJ2-1	TRBV6-6	ASSYSYNEQF
TRBJ2-1	TRBV25-1	ASRLAGVTNEQF
TRBJ2-7	TRBV6-5	ASSYSINIRSYEQY
TRBJ1-3	TRBV11-3	ASSLVPGNTIY
TRBJ2-1	TRBV9	ASSPGTNLYNEQF
TRBJ1-5	TRBV11-2	ASRSGQGDQPQH
TRBJ1-5	TRBV7-8	ASSFTGDQPQH
TRBJ1-2	TRBV4-2	ASSQDSQGGSYGYT
TRBJ1-1	TRBV6-1	ASVGGFNTEAF
TRBJ2-7	TRBV5-1	ASSTRDSYEQY
TRBJ1-2	TRBV27	ASSPFEGIGGYT
TRBJ1-2	TRBV2	ASRLGQGLYGYT
TRBJ2-7	TRBV10-3	AIRRTASYEQY
TRBJ2-2	TRBV30	AWSVGSTNTGELF
TRBJ2-7	TRBV9	ASSVEVAILTEQY
TRBJ1-1	TRBV19	ASRWTEQTEAF
TRBJ2-5	TRBV6-5	ASSYPGTRTQY
TRBJ2-6	TRBV2	ASGTDHPGANVLT
TRBJ2-3	TRBV28	ASSGAVPGTQY
TRBJ2-7	TRBV13	ASSFGTDEQY
TRBJ2-2	TRBV4-1	ASTIVYGTGEAGELF
TRBJ2-3	TRBV5-4	ASSPPGGLTDTQY
TRBJ2-3	TRBV29-1	SGQIPHASTDTQY
TRBJ1-4	TRBV7-9	ASSLVGGRDEKLF
TRBJ1-1	TRBV29-1	SVGGEAPSTEAF
TRBJ2-7	TRBV5-6	ASSSRDGKYEQY
TRBJ2-5	TRBV7-9	ASSLGTGIMGSQETQY
TRBJ2-1	TRBV7-6	ASSSPDEQF
TRBJ2-1	TRBV7-3	ASSYHRTEEQF
TRBJ2-5	TRBV28	ASSLGLAGGPKTQY
TRBJ2-1	TRBV9	ASSRWGWNEQF
TRBJ2-2	TRBV29-1	SAGGSGELF
TRBJ1-1	TRBV7-9	ASSLAQGVTEAF
TRBJ2-1	TRBV30	AWSHTSGGRHEQF